Listed below are T cell receptor beta chains from one sample, sequenced in a study of cytotoxic CD8 clonotypes in ibrutinib-treated CLL. Assay used: immunoSEQ multiplex PCR; TCRdb lists only in-frame clones, some missing. This sample yields 30,000 to 50,000 clones, of which approximately 67% are seen a single time; 7% belongs to the top ten. This specimen was PBMCs, taken at disease progression, from a patient treated with ibrutinib. All receptors come from a human donor with chronic lymphocytic leukemia. The CDR3 runs from the conserved cysteine through the conserved F or W. The order of the fields is CDR3 DNA, CDR3 protein, D gene, V gene, clone size, J gene. D genes are given only for firm matches. The size entry is marked missing in some rows and otherwise reads once, few, many or a size class.

CDR3 DNA: TGTGCCAGCACCCGGGACAGGGTGAACACTGAAGCTTTCTTT
CDR3 protein: CASTRDRVNTEAFF
D gene: TRBD1
V gene: TRBV2
clone size: .
J gene: TRBJ1-1

CDR3 DNA: TGTGCCAGCAGAAGATCCGGGACAGGGGGGAATACGCAGTATTTT
CDR3 protein: CASRRSGTGGNTQYF
D gene: TRBD1
V gene: TRBV6-5
clone size: .
J gene: TRBJ2-3

CDR3 DNA: TGTGCCAGCAGCGTGGACAGGACCTCCTACAATGAGCAGTTCTTC
CDR3 protein: CASSVDRTSYNEQFF
D gene: TRBD1
V gene: TRBV9
clone size: .
J gene: TRBJ2-1

CDR3 DNA: TGCGCCAGCAGCTTAGCAGTTTCCACAGATACGCAGTATTTT
CDR3 protein: CASSLAVSTDTQYF
D gene: .
V gene: TRBV5-1
clone size: once
J gene: TRBJ2-3

CDR3 DNA: TGCGCCAGCAGCTTGGAGGCTAGCGGGAGTCTGGCGCAGTACTTC
CDR3 protein: CASSLEASGSLAQYF
D gene: TRBD2
V gene: TRBV5-1
clone size: .
J gene: TRBJ2-7

CDR3 DNA: TGTGCCTGGAGTCCCGGGAGCAATCAGCCCCAGCATTTT
CDR3 protein: CAWSPGSNQPQHF
D gene: .
V gene: TRBV30
clone size: few
J gene: TRBJ1-5

CDR3 DNA: TGTGCCAGCAGCCTCCCTCCGCCGGGGGAAGCTTTCTTT
CDR3 protein: CASSLPPPGEAFF
D gene: .
V gene: TRBV7-9
clone size: .
J gene: TRBJ1-1

CDR3 DNA: TGCGCCAGCAGCCGATTAGCGGGCGCCGCTTTCACAGATACGCAGTATTTT
CDR3 protein: CASSRLAGAAFTDTQYF
D gene: TRBD2
V gene: TRBV4-3
clone size: .
J gene: TRBJ2-3

CDR3 DNA: TGCGCCAGCAGCTCGGGACAGGCCGACTTCAATGAGCAGTTCTTC
CDR3 protein: CASSSGQADFNEQFF
D gene: TRBD1
V gene: TRBV5-1
clone size: .
J gene: TRBJ2-1

CDR3 DNA: TGTGCCAGCAGCCCTAGGGATGGCTACACCTTC
CDR3 protein: CASSPRDGYTF
D gene: .
V gene: TRBV5-8
clone size: .
J gene: TRBJ1-2

CDR3 DNA: TGCGCCAGCAGCCAGTACGGTGGGGCAGATACGCAGTATTTT
CDR3 protein: CASSQYGGADTQYF
D gene: .
V gene: TRBV4-3
clone size: .
J gene: TRBJ2-3

CDR3 DNA: TGTGCCAGCAGCTTCGGAGGGTCCAGAGAGACCCAGTACTTC
CDR3 protein: CASSFGGSRETQYF
D gene: .
V gene: TRBV13
clone size: once
J gene: TRBJ2-5

CDR3 DNA: TGTGCCAGCAGCTTGGTGAGACAGGTCATGAACACTGAAGCTTTCTTT
CDR3 protein: CASSLVRQVMNTEAFF
D gene: .
V gene: TRBV5-6
clone size: .
J gene: TRBJ1-1

CDR3 DNA: TGTGCCAGCAGAGCGCCAAGCACAGATACGCAGTATTTT
CDR3 protein: CASRAPSTDTQYF
D gene: .
V gene: TRBV6-5
clone size: .
J gene: TRBJ2-3

CDR3 DNA: TGTGCCAGCAGCTTAGTGATAACTGAAGCTTTCTTT
CDR3 protein: CASSLVITEAFF
D gene: .
V gene: TRBV7-9
clone size: .
J gene: TRBJ1-1

CDR3 DNA: TGCGCCAGCAGCGTGACAGCAGATCAGCCCCAGCATTTT
CDR3 protein: CASSVTADQPQHF
D gene: .
V gene: TRBV5-1
clone size: .
J gene: TRBJ1-5

CDR3 DNA: TGTGCCATCAGGGAAAGCGGGGGGAGCTCCTACAATGAGCAGTTCTTC
CDR3 protein: CAIRESGGSSYNEQFF
D gene: TRBD2
V gene: TRBV10-3
clone size: .
J gene: TRBJ2-1

CDR3 DNA: TGTGCCAGCAGCTGGGGGCGTGGCGGGAGGGCCAAGTACGAGCAGTACTTC
CDR3 protein: CASSWGRGGRAKYEQYF
D gene: TRBD2
V gene: TRBV5-4
clone size: .
J gene: TRBJ2-7

CDR3 DNA: TGTGCCAGCAGTTTACTCGGACAGGGCCAAGAGACCCAGTACTTC
CDR3 protein: CASSLLGQGQETQYF
D gene: TRBD1
V gene: TRBV27
clone size: once
J gene: TRBJ2-5

CDR3 DNA: TGTGCCAGCAGTTCTCCTTACGAGCAGTACTTC
CDR3 protein: CASSSPYEQYF
D gene: .
V gene: TRBV6-5
clone size: .
J gene: TRBJ2-7

CDR3 DNA: TGTGCCAGCAGTGCTGAGGCGAATGCCTACAATGAGCAGTTCTTC
CDR3 protein: CASSAEANAYNEQFF
D gene: .
V gene: TRBV6-4
clone size: few
J gene: TRBJ2-1

CDR3 DNA: TGTGCCAGCAGCACGGACAGGATAGGGACCCAGTACTTC
CDR3 protein: CASSTDRIGTQYF
D gene: TRBD1
V gene: TRBV6-6
clone size: .
J gene: TRBJ2-5

CDR3 DNA: TGTGCCAGCAGAGGGACTGTCTTAGAGCAGTACTTC
CDR3 protein: CASRGTVLEQYF
D gene: .
V gene: TRBV2
clone size: .
J gene: TRBJ2-7

CDR3 DNA: TGTGCCAGCATGACGGGCCCTGGCAATCAGCCCCAGCATTTT
CDR3 protein: CASMTGPGNQPQHF
D gene: .
V gene: TRBV6-6
clone size: .
J gene: TRBJ1-5

CDR3 DNA: TGTGCCTGGAGTGTGTCCCAGGGGGACTATGGCTACACCTTC
CDR3 protein: CAWSVSQGDYGYTF
D gene: TRBD1
V gene: TRBV30
clone size: .
J gene: TRBJ1-2

CDR3 DNA: TGTGCCAGCAGCTTAGGCTTGAACGCCGGGGAGCTGTTTTTT
CDR3 protein: CASSLGLNAGELFF
D gene: .
V gene: TRBV7-9
clone size: once
J gene: TRBJ2-2

CDR3 DNA: TGTGCCAGCCGCTTCTTCTACCGCTCGGGGCTCGACACAGATACGCAGTATTTT
CDR3 protein: CASRFFYRSGLDTDTQYF
D gene: .
V gene: TRBV5-5
clone size: .
J gene: TRBJ2-3

CDR3 DNA: TGTGCTAGTGGCCTGGGGACTAACCAGTACCACAATGAGCAGTTCTTC
CDR3 protein: CASGLGTNQYHNEQFF
D gene: TRBD2
V gene: TRBV12-5
clone size: .
J gene: TRBJ2-1

CDR3 DNA: TGTGCCAGCAGTGAAGTTAGCAATCAGCCCCAGCATTTT
CDR3 protein: CASSEVSNQPQHF
D gene: .
V gene: TRBV6-1
clone size: .
J gene: TRBJ1-5

CDR3 DNA: TGTGCCAGTAGTATATATACAGGGGGACAATACACCGGGGAGCTGTTTTTT
CDR3 protein: CASSIYTGGQYTGELFF
D gene: TRBD1
V gene: TRBV19
clone size: .
J gene: TRBJ2-2